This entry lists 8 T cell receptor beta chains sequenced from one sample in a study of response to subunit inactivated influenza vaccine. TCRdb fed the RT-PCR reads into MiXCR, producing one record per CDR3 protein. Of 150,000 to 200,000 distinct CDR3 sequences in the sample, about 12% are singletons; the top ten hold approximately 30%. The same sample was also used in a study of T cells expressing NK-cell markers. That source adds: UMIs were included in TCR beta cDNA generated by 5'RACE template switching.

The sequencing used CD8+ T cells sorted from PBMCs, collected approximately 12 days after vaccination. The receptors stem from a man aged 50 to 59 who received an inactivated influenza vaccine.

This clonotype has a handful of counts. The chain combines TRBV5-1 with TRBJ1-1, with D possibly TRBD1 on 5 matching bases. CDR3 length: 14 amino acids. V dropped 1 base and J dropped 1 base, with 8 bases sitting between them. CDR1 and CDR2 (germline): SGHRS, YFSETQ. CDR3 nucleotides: TGCGCCAGCAGCTTGAATGGGGCGAACACTGAAGCTTTCTTT. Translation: CASSLNGANTEAFF. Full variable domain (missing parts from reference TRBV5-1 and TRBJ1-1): KAGVTQTPRYLIKTRGQQVTLSCSPISGHRSVSWYQQTPGQGLQFLFEYFSETQRNKGNFPGRFSGRQFSNSRSEMNVSTLELGDSALYLCASSLNGANTEAFFGQGTRLTVV.

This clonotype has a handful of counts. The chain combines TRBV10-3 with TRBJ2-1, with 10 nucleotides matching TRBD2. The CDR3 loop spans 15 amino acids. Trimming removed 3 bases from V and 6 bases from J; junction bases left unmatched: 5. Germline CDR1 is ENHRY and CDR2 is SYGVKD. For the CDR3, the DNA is TGTGCCATCAGTGAAGGACTAGCGGAACCCAATGAGCAGTTCTTC. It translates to CAISEGLAEPNEQFF.

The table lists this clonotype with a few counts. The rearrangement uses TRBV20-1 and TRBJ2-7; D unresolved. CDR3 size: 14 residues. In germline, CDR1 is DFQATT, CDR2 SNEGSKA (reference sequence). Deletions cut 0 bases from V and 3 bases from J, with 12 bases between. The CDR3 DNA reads TGCAGTGCTAGAGATAGAACAACCCTCTACGAGCAGTACTTC. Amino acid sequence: CSARDRTTLYEQYF.

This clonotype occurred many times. The CDR3 loop reads CASRDPGQGSDTQYF. CDR3 DNA: TGTGCCAGCAGAGATCCCGGACAGGGTTCAGATACGCAGTATTTT. V is TRBV12-3 or TRBV12-4 and J is TRBJ2-3; TRBD1 agrees at 8 bases. This CDR3 contains 15 residues. Germline trimming cut 6 bases from V and 4 bases from J; bases unmatched to any gene: 9.

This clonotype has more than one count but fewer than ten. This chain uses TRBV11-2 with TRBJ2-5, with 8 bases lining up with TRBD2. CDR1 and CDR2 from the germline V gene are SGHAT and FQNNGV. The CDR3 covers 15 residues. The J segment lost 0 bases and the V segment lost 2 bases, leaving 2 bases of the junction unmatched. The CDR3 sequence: CASSLRLANQETQYF. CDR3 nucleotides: TGTGCCAGCAGCTTACGACTAGCGAACCAAGAGACCCAGTACTTC.

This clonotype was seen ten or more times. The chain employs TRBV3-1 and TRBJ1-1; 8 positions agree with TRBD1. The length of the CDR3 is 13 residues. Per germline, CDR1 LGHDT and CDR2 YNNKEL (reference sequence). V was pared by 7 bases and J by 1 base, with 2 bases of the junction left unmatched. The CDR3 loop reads CASNRGSNTEAFF. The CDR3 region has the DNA TGTGCCAGCAACAGGGGGTCGAACACTGAAGCTTTCTTT. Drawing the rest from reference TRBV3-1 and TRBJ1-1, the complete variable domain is DTAVSQTPKYLVTQMGNDKSIKCEQNLGHDTMYWYKQDSKKFLKIMFSYNNKELIINETVPNRFSPKSPDKAHLNLHINSLELGDSAVYFCASNRGSNTEAFFGQGTRLTVV.

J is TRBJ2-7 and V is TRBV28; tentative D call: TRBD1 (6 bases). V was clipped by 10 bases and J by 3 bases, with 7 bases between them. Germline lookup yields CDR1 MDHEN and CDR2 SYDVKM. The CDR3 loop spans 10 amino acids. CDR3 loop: CATGDYEQYF. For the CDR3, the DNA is TGTGCCACAGGGGACTACGAGCAGTACTTC.

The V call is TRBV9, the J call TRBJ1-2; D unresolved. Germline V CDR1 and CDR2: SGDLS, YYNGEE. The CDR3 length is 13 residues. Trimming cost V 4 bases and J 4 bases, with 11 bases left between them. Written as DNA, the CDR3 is TGTGCCAGCAGCCTAACCCCCACCTATGGCTACACCTTC. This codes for CASSLTPTYGYTF.